This T cell receptor beta chain was obtained from a study of identical twins. In this sample, this clonotype turned up a few times. Deletions cut 5 bases from V and 0 bases from J, with 8 bases between. The CDR3 runs 14 residues. Germline lookup yields CDR1 SGHRS and CDR2 YFSETQ. TCRdb analysed the 5' RACE reads with MiXCR anew, one entry per CDR3 protein. There are around 690,000 distinct CDR3 sequences in the sample; 21% occur only once, and roughly 4% lies in the top ten. Separately, the same data were catalogued under a study of T cells expressing NK-cell markers. That paper adds: Seven of the eight sequenced donors were classified as HCMV-seropositive, and one was classified as seronegative.

The J gene is TRBJ2-2, the V gene TRBV5-1; D call uncertain. This receptor was identified in a woman aged 18 to 35 in good health. The material sequenced was PBMCs. This chain's CDR3 is CASRFSSNTGELFF. Written as DNA, the CDR3 is TGCGCCAGCAGATTCAGCTCGAACACCGGGGAGCTGTTTTTT.